This is a list of T cell receptor beta chains from one sample in a study of T-cell reconstitution after alpha-beta-depleted transplantation in children. Via MiXCR, TCRdb re-called the PCR reads, giving one row per CDR3 protein. The sample contains about 200,000 distinct CDR3 sequences, roughly 8.3% of which appear only once. The starting material was PBMCs, mostly from graft donor cells, obtained 360 days after TCRalphabeta/CD19-depleted stem cell transplant. The receptors were sampled from a male patient aged 2-9 years who had a stem cell transplant for acute myeloid leukemia, so the T cells may come from the graft donor. The CDR3 runs from the conserved cysteine through the conserved F or W.

CDR3 protein: CSVAPVDTQYF
V gene: TRBV29-1
J gene: TRBJ2-3

CDR3 protein: CSATGLAGVTGGDEQFF
V gene: TRBV20-1
J gene: TRBJ2-1

CDR3 protein: CASSSRPDTGELFF
V gene: TRBV7-6
J gene: TRBJ2-2

CDR3 protein: CSARGVTQYF
V gene: TRBV20-1
J gene: TRBJ2-5

CDR3 protein: CASSQESERTERAQYF
V gene: TRBV4-1
J gene: TRBJ2-5

CDR3 protein: CASLPGGTEAFF
V gene: TRBV6-6
J gene: TRBJ1-1

CDR3 protein: CASSLGEKLFF
V gene: TRBV12-3/TRBV12-4
J gene: TRBJ1-4

CDR3 protein: CSVEDGGNTIYF
V gene: TRBV29-1
J gene: TRBJ1-3

CDR3 protein: CSARSGGTLQETQYF
V gene: TRBV20-1
J gene: TRBJ2-5

CDR3 protein: CAISDQFGRGRTGELFF
V gene: TRBV10-3
J gene: TRBJ2-2

CDR3 protein: CASRQSGFPRETQYF
V gene: TRBV12-3/TRBV12-4
J gene: TRBJ2-5

CDR3 protein: CSPFSDTQYF
V gene: TRBV20-1
J gene: TRBJ2-3

CDR3 protein: CASSQGNTPNTGELFF
V gene: TRBV4-2
J gene: TRBJ2-2

CDR3 protein: CSATEVTNTEAFF
V gene: TRBV20-1
J gene: TRBJ1-1

CDR3 protein: CASSNSNREGEKLFF
V gene: TRBV21-1
J gene: TRBJ1-4

CDR3 protein: CASSPPRGHQTVRELFF
V gene: TRBV4-1
J gene: TRBJ2-2

CDR3 protein: CSARSGIKVVYGYTF
V gene: TRBV20-1
J gene: TRBJ1-2

CDR3 protein: CASSQGRQRVSYEQYF
V gene: TRBV12-3/TRBV12-4
J gene: TRBJ2-7

CDR3 protein: CASSGGLAGVETQYF
V gene: TRBV6-1
J gene: TRBJ2-5

CDR3 protein: CASKLVGDRKDEQYF
V gene: TRBV6-1
J gene: TRBJ2-7

CDR3 protein: CASSLGFSQETQYF
V gene: TRBV12-3/TRBV12-4
J gene: TRBJ2-5

CDR3 protein: CASSVDRGAETQYF
V gene: TRBV5-8
J gene: TRBJ2-5

CDR3 protein: CASRRGGAKNIQYF
V gene: TRBV19
J gene: TRBJ2-4

CDR3 protein: CASRPASGLGDTQYF
V gene: TRBV4-2
J gene: TRBJ2-3

CDR3 protein: CASSLQASEAFF
V gene: TRBV3-1
J gene: TRBJ1-1

CDR3 protein: CSAREGTTINIQYF
V gene: TRBV20-1
J gene: TRBJ2-4

CDR3 protein: CASSEWGQGRETQYF
V gene: TRBV25-1
J gene: TRBJ2-5

CDR3 protein: CASSQTGRARIEQFF
V gene: TRBV7-2
J gene: TRBJ2-1

CDR3 protein: CASSKDFYEQYF
V gene: TRBV6-6
J gene: TRBJ2-7

CDR3 protein: CASSLHLRNNEQFF
V gene: TRBV7-2
J gene: TRBJ2-1

CDR3 protein: CASSHEYYPLEQYF
V gene: TRBV3-1
J gene: TRBJ2-7

CDR3 protein: CASSLGVGSREQFF
V gene: TRBV7-9
J gene: TRBJ2-1

CDR3 protein: CASSRILGANVLTF
V gene: TRBV4-2
J gene: TRBJ2-6

CDR3 protein: CSGTGLAGGPYNEQFF
V gene: TRBV29-1
J gene: TRBJ2-1

CDR3 protein: CASSWTGVYSNQPQHF
V gene: TRBV7-2
J gene: TRBJ1-5

CDR3 protein: CSAQTSGDTGELFF
V gene: TRBV20-1
J gene: TRBJ2-2

CDR3 protein: CSVERNNGQELYEQYF
V gene: TRBV29-1
J gene: TRBJ2-7

CDR3 protein: CASRRSGGLLTDTQYF
V gene: TRBV12-3/TRBV12-4
J gene: TRBJ2-3

CDR3 protein: CAYRDNSYNEQFF
V gene: TRBV10-3
J gene: TRBJ2-1

CDR3 protein: CASSGNVNTGELFF
V gene: TRBV5-1
J gene: TRBJ2-2

CDR3 protein: CASSPGQGGEQYF
V gene: TRBV7-6
J gene: TRBJ2-7

CDR3 protein: CAICTPTATPNYNNEQFF
V gene: TRBV7-7
J gene: TRBJ2-1

CDR3 protein: CASSSLPGNEQFF
V gene: TRBV4-1
J gene: TRBJ2-1

CDR3 protein: CASSQDRGERGGQDTQYF
V gene: TRBV4-1
J gene: TRBJ2-3

CDR3 protein: CASSLAQSSYNSPLHF
V gene: TRBV7-2
J gene: TRBJ1-6

CDR3 protein: CASSLYRTGGLAGAAEQFF
V gene: TRBV5-4
J gene: TRBJ2-1

CDR3 protein: CASSLDASGSYEQYF
V gene: TRBV5-1
J gene: TRBJ2-7

CDR3 protein: CATSRRGATEAFF
V gene: TRBV15
J gene: TRBJ1-1

CDR3 protein: CASPGQGARETQYF
V gene: TRBV10-3
J gene: TRBJ2-5

CDR3 protein: CASSTGPSQNIQYF
V gene: TRBV5-1
J gene: TRBJ2-4